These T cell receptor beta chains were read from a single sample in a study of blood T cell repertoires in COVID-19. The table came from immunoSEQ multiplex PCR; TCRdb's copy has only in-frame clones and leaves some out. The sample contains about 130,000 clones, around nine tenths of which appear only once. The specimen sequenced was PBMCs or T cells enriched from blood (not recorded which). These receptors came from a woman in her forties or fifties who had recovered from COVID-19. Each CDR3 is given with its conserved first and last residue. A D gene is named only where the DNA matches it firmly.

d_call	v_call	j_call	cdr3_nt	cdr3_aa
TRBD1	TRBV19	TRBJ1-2	TGTGCCATCAAGACAGGGCTTTCCCTTAACTATGGCTACACCTTC	CAIKTGLSLNYGYTF
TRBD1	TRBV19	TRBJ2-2	TGTGCCAGTAGTTCGGGGACAGGGCCTAACACCGGGGAGCTGTTTTTT	CASSSGTGPNTGELFF
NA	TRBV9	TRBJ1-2	TGTGCCAGCAGTCTTACAGAGAACTATGGCTACACCTTC	CASSLTENYGYTF
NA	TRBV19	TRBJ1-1	TGTGCCAGTAGTGTCGGAGGGGCCATGGCTGAAGCTTTCTTT	CASSVGGAMAEAFF
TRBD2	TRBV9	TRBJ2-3	TGTGCCAGCAGCATTAGCGGGGGCCAGATCACAGATACGCAGTATTTT	CASSISGGQITDTQYF
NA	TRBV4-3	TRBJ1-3	TGCGCCAGCAGCCAAGTCGGCGGGATTTCTGGAAACACCATATATTTT	CASSQVGGISGNTIYF
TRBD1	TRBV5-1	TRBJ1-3	TGCGCCAGCAGCATAAATTCAGGGGGATCTGGAAACACCATATATTTT	CASSINSGGSGNTIYF
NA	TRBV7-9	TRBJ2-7	TGTGCCAGCAGCCCTAGCCCCGATGTGGACTTCTGGGACGAGCAGTACTTC	CASSPSPDVDFWDEQYF
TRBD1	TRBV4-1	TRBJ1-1	TGCGCCAGCAGCGAAGTTAGGGACAGTGAAGCTTTCTTT	CASSEVRDSEAFF
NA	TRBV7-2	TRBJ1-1	TGTGCCAGCAGCCCCAGGGCGAACACTGAAGCTTTCTTT	CASSPRANTEAFF
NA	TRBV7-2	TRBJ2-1	TGTGCCAGCAGCATCCGGAGGGGGCAACGGTACAATGAGCAGTTCTTC	CASSIRRGQRYNEQFF